The 19 T cell receptor beta chains below were found in one sample sequenced in a study of HIV-infected patients and healthy controls. Reverse transcription used around 500 ng RNA and constant-region primers for alpha and beta. Each of the alpha and beta chains got its own library through chain-specific third strand synthesis with indices. In TCRdb, the 5' RACE reads were re-called with MiXCR into one record per CDR3 protein. The data show more than 8,000 distinct CDR3 sequences, around 7.5% seen once. The repertoire came from unfractionated whole blood and reflected all unsorted peripheral T cells. Material: blood. The receptors originated from an adult in good health.

There are many counts of this clonotype. V and J are TRBV11-2 and TRBJ2-7; TRBD2 aligns across 8 bases. Germline trimming cut 7 bases from V and 2 bases from J; bases unmatched to any gene: 13. The CDR3 is 16 amino acids. The germline CDR1 and CDR2 sequences are SGHAT and FQNNGV. CDR3 region: CASTLGAGRAPYEQYF. In DNA, the CDR3 is TGTGCCAGCACCCTGGGGGCCGGGAGGGCCCCCTACGAGCAGTACTTC.

This clonotype rates as medium-sized. The V gene is TRBV6-5, the J gene TRBJ1-1, with 9 bases matching TRBD1. The trim removed 2 bases at V and 6 bases at J, leaving 10 bases unmatched. Germline assignment: CDR1 MNHEY and CDR2 SVGAGI. This CDR3 contains 16 residues. The CDR3 loop is CASSYNVGTGLAEAFF. The CDR3 nucleotides read TGTGCCAGCAGTTACAATGTGGGGACAGGGTTAGCTGAAGCTTTCTTT.

The sample holds many counts of this clonotype. The chain couples TRBV4-2 to TRBJ2-3; D uncertain. The length of the CDR3 is 16 residues. CDR1 is LGHNA, CDR2 YNFKEQ, per germline. Trimming cost V 0 bases and J 4 bases, with 14 bases left between them. In DNA form, the CDR3 reads TGTGCCAGCAGCCAAGATGTCAGCGATATGCCAGATACGCAGTATTTT. Its protein product is CASSQDVSDMPDTQYF.

This clonotype was seen many times. This chain connects TRBV6-5 to TRBJ2-1; 7 bases agree with TRBD1. The CDR3 consists of 15 residues. V lost 5 bases to trimming and J lost 3 bases; unmatched junction nucleotides: 7. Germline CDR1 reads MNHEY; CDR2 reads SVGAGI. DNA of the CDR3: TGTGCCAGCAGTCCCCGGGACAGCCACTACAATGAGCAGTTCTTC. Its protein product is CASSPRDSHYNEQFF.

Many counts were recorded for this clonotype. The genes are TRBV6-5 and TRBJ2-7; D unclear. CDR3 size: 16 residues. Per the germline V gene, CDR1 is MNHEY and CDR2 is SVGAGI. V dropped 2 bases and J dropped 4 bases, with 18 bases sitting between them. DNA of the CDR3: TGTGCCAGCAGTTACGGGTCGACATCGTACGGGTACGAGCAGTACTTC. It codes for CASSYGSTSYGYEQYF.

This clonotype was detected many times. V usage is TRBV28 and J usage is TRBJ2-5, with a tentative D call TRBD1 (6 bases). CDR1 and CDR2 (germline): MDHEN, SYDVKM. This CDR3 is built from 16 residues. V lost 5 bases to trimming and J lost 3 bases, with 19 bases between them. The DNA of the CDR3 is TGTGCCAGCAGTACGCCTTGGACAGTCTTCGAAGAGACCCAGTACTTC. Translation gives CASSTPWTVFEETQYF.

This clonotype occurred many times. The chain carries TRBV7-2 and TRBJ2-1; D possibly corresponds to TRBD2 (5 bases). Germline values: CDR1 SGHTA, CDR2 FQGNSA. The CDR3 is made up of 15 amino acids. Trimming shortened V by 3 bases and J by 0 bases, and 9 bases separated the two germline ends. The CDR3 sequence is CASSFGLSSYNEQFF. The DNA of the CDR3 is TGTGCCAGCAGCTTCGGACTGAGCTCCTACAATGAGCAGTTCTTC. Looking up the rest from reference TRBV7-2 and TRBJ2-1 gives the full variable domain: GAGVSQSPSNKVTEKGKDVELRCDPISGHTALYWYRQSLGQGLEFLIYFQGNSAPDKSGLPSDRFSAERTGGSVSTLTIQRTQQEDSAVYLCASSFGLSSYNEQFFGPGTRLTVL.

Ten or more counts support this clonotype. The rearrangement links TRBV6-5 to TRBJ1-2; D ambiguous. V was trimmed by 2 bases and J by 5 bases, leaving 9 bases between them. The CDR3 extends over 13 amino acids. Per the germline V gene, CDR1 is MNHEY and CDR2 is SVGAGI. CDR3 sequence: CASSYEAGYGYTF. The CDR3 DNA reads as TGTGCCAGCAGTTACGAGGCGGGATATGGCTACACCTTC.

In this sample, this clonotype turned up many times. The chain combines TRBV12-3 or TRBV12-4 with TRBJ2-7; no clear D. V lost 8 bases, J lost 3 bases, and 11 bases lay in between. The CDR3 extends over 12 amino acids. The CDR3 here is CASGPGFYEQYF. DNA for the CDR3: TGTGCCAGCGGGCCGGGTTTCTACGAGCAGTACTTC.

This clonotype was detected ten times or more. This chain links TRBV29-1 with TRBJ2-7, with 8 bases matching TRBD2. The CDR3 runs to 13 residues. Germline assignment: CDR1 SQVTM and CDR2 ANQGSEA. With 4 bases clipped from V and 3 bases from J, the junction kept 5 bases outside the gene matches. The CDR3 DNA sequence: TGCAGCGTTGTAACTAGCGGAAGCTACGAGCAGTACTTC. This codes for CSVVTSGSYEQYF.

The chain is built from TRBV9 and TRBJ1-1, with TRBD1 identical over 11 bases. This CDR3 region has 17 residues. J lost 0 bases, V lost 3 bases, and 7 bases had no gene match. Germline V gene sequence: CDR1 SGDLS, CDR2 YYNGEE. CDR3 bases: TGTGCCAGCAGCGGGGGACAGGGGGTGGTCATGAACACTGAAGCTTTCTTT. Translated, it gives CASSGGQGVVMNTEAFF.

There are many counts of this clonotype. V gene TRBV12-3 or TRBV12-4 combines with J gene TRBJ1-1, with D hard to call. V was cut by 5 bases and J by 2 bases, with 9 bases left in between. There are 13 residues in the CDR3. The CDR3 spells CASSPPYNTEAFF. CDR3 DNA sequence: TGTGCCAGCAGTCCCCCCTATAACACTGAAGCTTTCTTT.

This clonotype is judged medium-sized. This rearrangement joins TRBV5-4 to TRBJ2-2; D is undetermined. CDR1 is SGHNT, CDR2 YYREEE, per germline (reference sequence). CDR3 length equals 15 residues. Deletions cut 0 bases from V and 0 bases from J, with 6 bases between. In DNA, the CDR3 is TGTGCCAGCAGCTTGGAGCTGACGAACACCGGGGAGCTGTTTTTT. It translates to CASSLELTNTGELFF.

By frequency in the sample, this clonotype is medium-sized. This sequence joins TRBV5-5 and TRBJ2-3, with 11 bases that match TRBD2. Per the germline V gene, CDR1 is SGHKS and CDR2 is YYEKEE (reference sequence). V shed 0 bases and J 10 bases; nucleotides not matched to a gene: 7. This CDR3 spans 15 amino acids. The CDR3 region is CASSLELAGVSPQYF. The CDR3 DNA sequence: TGTGCCAGCAGCTTGGAACTAGCGGGGGTGTCGCCGCAGTATTTT.

This clonotype showed up many times. The CDR3 region has the DNA TGCGCCAGCAGCCATGACCGGACCCAACTAGATGTGCGGCAGTACTTC. Translated, it gives CASSHDRTQLDVRQYF. The chain carries TRBV4-1 and TRBJ2-7; the D gene is possibly TRBD2 (5 bases). V lost 3 bases and J lost 9, with 24 bases in between. The length of the CDR3 is 16 residues. Germline V CDR1 and CDR2: MGHRA, YSYEKL.

This clonotype occurred many times. The J gene is TRBJ1-5, the V gene TRBV19, with 9 positions matching TRBD1. Germline CDR1 reads LNHDA; CDR2 reads SQIVND (reference sequence). The CDR3 totals 15 residues. With V trimmed by 4 bases and J by 4 bases, 5 bases remained unmatched. CDR3 region: CASSSQGQGNQPQHF. CDR3 DNA sequence: TGTGCCAGTAGTAGCCAGGGACAGGGAAATCAGCCCCAGCATTTT.

This clonotype is labeled as medium-sized (0.01 to 0.1%). The chain has TRBV7-2 and TRBJ2-4; 12 bases are a match to TRBD2. The ends lost 1 base at V and 5 bases at J; junction bases unmatched: 0. Germline loops: CDR1 SGHTA, CDR2 FQGNSA. The CDR3 has 15 residues. Written as DNA, the CDR3 is TGTGCCAGCAGCTTAGGACTAGCGGGAGAAAACATTCAGTACTTC. The encoded protein is CASSLGLAGENIQYF.

This clonotype was observed at least ten times. The chain joins TRBV29-1 to TRBJ1-5; D is unclear. The V end was cut by 4 bases, the J end by 0 bases, with 10 bases between. Germline CDR1 SQVTM, CDR2 ANQGSEA. This CDR3 region has 14 residues. CDR3: CSVAAGNSNQPQHF. The CDR3 DNA sequence: TGCAGCGTTGCGGCGGGCAATAGCAATCAGCCCCAGCATTTT.

Relative to its sample, this clonotype is medium-sized. This rearrangement joins TRBV6-6 to TRBJ1-2; the D is unclear. V lost 7 bases to trimming and J lost 5 bases, with 20 bases between them. In germline, CDR1 is MNHNY, CDR2 SVGAGI (reference sequence). The CDR3 has 15 residues. The CDR3 reads CASTLTATESYGYTF. In DNA form, the CDR3 reads TGTGCCAGCACCCTAACGGCAACAGAGAGTTATGGCTACACCTTC.